This section outlines one T cell receptor beta chain sequence together with its context. Its antigen is as yet unknown. The sample is drawn from a study of T cells in Graves' hyperthyroidism and ophthalmopathy. Study-wide results and caveats: In validation, the model predicted ophthalmopathy. These predictions came a median about 6.2 months before onset. Most clonotypes that expanded in the thyroid above 0.001 also showed up in blood.

RNA transcripts served as the template for amplifying TCR beta CDR3 regions. The TCR CDR3 was amplified in a first-round RT-PCR using the HTBI primer set. One entry per CDR3 protein results from TCRdb running MiXCR on the multiplex PCR reads. The repertoire holds about 640,000 distinct CDR3 sequences, with 20% to 25% as singletons. In the ophthalmopathy cohort, Clinical Activity Score was at least 3, NOSPECS grade at least 4, and duration under 3 months. V gave up 0 bases and J gave up 3 bases, with 10 bases separating them. Germline loops: CDR1 SGHRS, CDR2 YFSETQ. This CDR3 is 14 amino acids long. The clonotype comes from a man aged 25 to 45 with Graves' ophthalmopathy. The chain has TRBV5-1 and TRBJ2-7; the D is unclear. The sample taken for sequencing was blood. CDR3 residues: CASSLGFSDYEQYF. Written as DNA, the CDR3 is TGCGCCAGCAGCTTGGGGTTTTCGGACTACGAGCAGTACTTC.